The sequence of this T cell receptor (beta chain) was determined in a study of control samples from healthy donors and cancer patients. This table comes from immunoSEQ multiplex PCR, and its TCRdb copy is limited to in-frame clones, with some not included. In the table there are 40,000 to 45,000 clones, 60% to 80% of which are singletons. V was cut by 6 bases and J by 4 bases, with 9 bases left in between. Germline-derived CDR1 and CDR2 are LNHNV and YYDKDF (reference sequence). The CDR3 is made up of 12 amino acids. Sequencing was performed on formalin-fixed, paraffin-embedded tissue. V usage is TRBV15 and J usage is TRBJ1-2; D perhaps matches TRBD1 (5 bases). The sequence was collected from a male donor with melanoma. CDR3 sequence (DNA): TGTGCCACCAGGGAGGGGTCCTATGGCTACACCTTC. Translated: CATREGSYGYTF. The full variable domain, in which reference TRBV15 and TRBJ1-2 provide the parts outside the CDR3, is DAMVIQNPRYQVTQFGKPVTLSCSQTLNHNVMYWYQQKSSQAPKLLFHYYDKDFNNEADTPDNFQSRRPNTSFCFLDIRSPGLGDTAMYLCATREGSYGYTFGSGTRLTVV.